This entry lists 32 T cell receptor beta chains sequenced from one sample in a study of shared T cell receptors in the human thymus. Produced via immunoSEQ multiplex PCR; TCRdb's table is partial and in-frame only. The sample has approximately 68,000 clones; about 95% are singletons. Sequenced material: thymocytes. These receptors all come from a human donor.

The rearrangement uses TRBV14 and TRBJ1-6; D remains unclear. The CDR3 contains 17 residues. Germline values: CDR1 SGHDN, CDR2 FVKESK. Trimming stripped 1 base from V and 0 bases from J, with 10 bases between. This CDR3 is CASSQANWSSYNSPLHF. CDR3 coding DNA: TGTGCCAGCAGCCAAGCAAACTGGAGCTCCTATAATTCACCCCTCCACTTT.

The chain joins TRBV5-1 to TRBJ1-4; D ambiguous. V gave up 1 base and J gave up 0 bases, with 19 bases separating them. Germline CDR1 is SGHRS and CDR2 is YFSETQ. The CDR3 extends over 19 amino acids. The CDR3 region is CASSLYPSHRHSTNEKLFF. The CDR3 DNA reads as TGCGCCAGCAGCTTGTACCCCTCTCATAGACACTCAACTAATGAAAAACTGTTTTTT.

V and J are TRBV19 and TRBJ2-5, with TRBD2 as a possible D gene (5 bases). Per germline, CDR1 LNHDA and CDR2 SQIVND (reference sequence). This CDR3 has 15 residues. Deletions cut 2 bases from V and 3 bases from J, with 13 bases between. The CDR3: CASSILSGGEETQYF. The CDR3, as DNA: TGTGCCAGTAGTATACTCAGCGGTGGGGAAGAGACCCAGTACTTC.

The V gene is TRBV6-5, the J gene TRBJ1-4; D is uncertain. V lost 0 bases and J 4 bases, leaving 9 bases between the germline ends. Germline V lookup: CDR1 MNHEY, CDR2 SVGAGI. The CDR3 extends over 15 amino acids. This chain's CDR3 is CASSYSAADNEKLFF. Written as DNA, the CDR3 is TGTGCCAGCAGTTACTCGGCAGCCGATAATGAAAAACTGTTTTTT.

The V gene is TRBV7-2, the J gene TRBJ2-7; D unclear. V was trimmed by 2 bases and J by 6 bases, leaving 14 bases between them. The CDR3 length is 14 residues. The germline gives CDR1 SGHTA, CDR2 FQGNSA. CDR3: CASSLRPCRSEQYF. The CDR3, as DNA: TGTGCCAGCAGCTTAAGACCGTGTAGGAGCGAGCAGTACTTC.

This clone showed up just once. The chain is built from TRBV5-4 and TRBJ1-1; maybe TRBD1 (5 bases). From germline, CDR1 is SGHNT and CDR2 YYREEE (reference sequence). CDR3 length: 15 residues. With 4 bases removed from V and 1 base from J, the gap between germline ends came to 14 bases. CDR3 DNA sequence: TGTGCCAGCAGCCCGTGGGGGTACCCGAACACTGAAGCTTTCTTT. Its protein product is CASSPWGYPNTEAFF.

V is TRBV29-1 and J is TRBJ1-4; 7 bases are shared with TRBD1. The germline gives CDR1 SQVTM, CDR2 ANQGSEA. V trimming: 4 bases; J trimming: 4 bases; junction bases outside the gene matches: 3. The CDR3 covers 13 residues. The CDR3 DNA sequence: TGCAGCGTTGGGGGGACAGTTAATGAAAAACTGTTTTTT. This gives the protein CSVGGTVNEKLFF.

The J gene is TRBJ1-1, the V gene TRBV7-2, with TRBD1 as a possible D gene (5 bases). The CDR3 contains 10 residues. CDR1 SGHTA and CDR2 FQGNSA come from the germline V gene. The CDR3 DNA follows: TGTGCTTGGGGGGACTTTAGAACTTTCTTT. Its translation is CAWGDFRTFF.

A note on this clone: Other DNA sequences in the same sample also yield this CDR3. The V gene is TRBV6-1, the J gene TRBJ2-5; D remains ambiguous. The germline V gene has CDR1 MNHNS and CDR2 SASEGT. V was pared by 3 bases and J by 5 bases, with 1 base between. CDR3 length: 10 residues. CDR3 amino acids: CASSEETQYF. CDR3 nucleotide sequence: TGTGCCAGCAGTGAGGAGACCCAGTACTTC.

This sequence joins TRBV15 and TRBJ2-5, with D possibly TRBD1 on 5 matching bases. Germline V gene lookup returns CDR1 LNHNV and CDR2 YYDKDF (reference sequence). The length of the CDR3 is 14 residues. V gave up 1 base and J gave up 2 bases, with 8 bases separating them. CDR3 DNA: TGTGCCACCAGCAGAGGGAAGGGGCAAGAGACCCAGTACTTC. Encoded protein: CATSRGKGQETQYF.

The chain couples TRBV4-2 to TRBJ2-3; the match to TRBD2 covers 9 bases. Germline CDR1 LGHNA, CDR2 YNFKEQ. The J segment lost 7 bases and the V segment lost 4 bases, leaving 12 bases of the junction unmatched. CDR3 length: 16 residues. CDR3 in amino acids: CASSPVLAGPIHTQYF. CDR3 in DNA: TGTGCCAGCAGCCCAGTACTAGCGGGCCCAATACATACGCAGTATTTT.

In nucleotides, the CDR3 is TGTGCCAGCACCCACTTGAATGAGCAGTTCTTC. This encodes CASTHLNEQFF. The chain links TRBV6-5 to TRBJ2-1; no clear D. The CDR3 has 11 residues. Deletions cut 7 bases from V and 7 bases from J, with 8 bases between. Germline CDR1 is MNHEY and CDR2 is SVGAGI.

The V and J genes are TRBV27 and TRBJ1-6; D possibly corresponds to TRBD1 (5 bases). Germline CDR1 and CDR2: MNHEY and SMNVEV (reference sequence). The length of the CDR3 is 14 residues. V lost 2 bases and J 8 bases, leaving 10 bases between the germline ends. The CDR3 spells CASSLQGWHSPLHF. CDR3 coding DNA: TGTGCCAGCAGTTTACAGGGTTGGCATTCACCCCTCCACTTT.

This chain connects TRBV6-1 to TRBJ1-3; D call uncertain. Germline values: CDR1 MNHNS, CDR2 SASEGT. The CDR3 loop spans 14 amino acids. Trimming pared 7 bases from V and 0 bases from J, leaving 10 bases between. The CDR3 sequence is CASTWGVSGNTIYF. CDR3 in DNA: TGTGCCAGCACGTGGGGAGTCTCTGGAAACACCATATATTTT.

This sequence joins TRBV7-8 and TRBJ1-6; D is unclear. The germline V and J ends were trimmed by 3 bases and 4 bases, with 13 bases remaining between them. This CDR3 has 16 residues. CDR1 and CDR2 (germline): SGHVS, FQNEAQ. The CDR3: CASSFAARSYNSPLHF. The CDR3 nucleotides read TGTGCCAGCAGCTTCGCAGCCCGCTCATATAATTCACCCCTCCACTTT.

The genes are TRBV6-1 and TRBJ1-4; D may be TRBD1 (6 bases). The V end lost 2 bases, the J end lost 5 bases, and 18 bases lay between the germline ends. The CDR3 sequence is 17 residues long. Germline CDR1 is MNHNS and CDR2 is SASEGT. The CDR3 reads CASSERIWNRANEKLFF. CDR3 in DNA: TGTGCCAGCAGTGAAAGGATATGGAACAGGGCCAATGAAAAACTGTTTTTT.

V and J are TRBV6-6 and TRBJ2-5; 7 bases match TRBD2. J lost 1 base, V lost 9 bases, and 11 bases had no gene match. The germline V gene encodes CDR1 MNHNY and CDR2 SVGAGI (reference sequence). CDR3 length equals 15 residues. The CDR3 coding sequence is TGTGCCAGTACCCCCAGGCTAGCGGCCCAAGAGACCCAGTACTTC. It codes for CASTPRLAAQETQYF.

This chain joins TRBV5-4 and TRBJ2-2, with a weak D call TRBD1 (5 bases). V was pared by 2 bases and J by 4 bases, with 21 bases between. From germline, CDR1 is SGHNT and CDR2 YYREEE (reference sequence). The CDR3 covers 18 residues. CDR3 DNA sequence: TGTGCCAGCAGCTTTTGGACACGCCCTGAAAACCGCACCGGGGAGCTGTTTTTT. This codes for CASSFWTRPENRTGELFF. The full variable domain, with the rest looked up from reference TRBV5-4 and TRBJ2-2, is ETGVTQSPTHLIKTRGQQVTLRCSSQSGHNTVSWYQQALGQGPQFIFQYYREEENGRGNFPPRFSGLQFPNYSSELNVNALELDDSALYLCASSFWTRPENRTGELFFGEGSRLTVL.

V gene TRBV5-1 combines with J gene TRBJ1-1; weak D call: TRBD1 (5 bases). CDR3 length: 16 residues. The V end was cut by 3 bases, the J end by 1 base, with 16 bases between. Per the germline V gene, CDR1 is SGHRS and CDR2 is YFSETQ. The CDR3 nucleotides are TGCGCCAGCAGCTCCGGGCGAGGGACTACGAACACTGAAGCTTTCTTT. It translates to CASSSGRGTTNTEAFF. Full variable domain (missing parts from reference TRBV5-1 and TRBJ1-1): KAGVTQTPRYLIKTRGQQVTLSCSPISGHRSVSWYQQTPGQGLQFLFEYFSETQRNKGNFPGRFSGRQFSNSRSEMNVSTLELGDSALYLCASSSGRGTTNTEAFFGQGTRLTVV.

The CDR3 DNA reads TGTGCCAGCAGCTACGTCATAAATAGCGGAACTAGCACAGATACGCAGTATTTT. It yields the protein CASSYVINSGTSTDTQYF. V usage is TRBV4-2 and J usage is TRBJ2-3, with D perhaps matching TRBD2 (6 bases). The CDR3 has 18 residues. Trimming stripped 5 bases from V and 0 bases from J, with 21 bases between. Germline assignment: CDR1 LGHNA and CDR2 YNFKEQ.

This clone was recorded only once. V and J are TRBV10-3 and TRBJ1-6; TRBD1 agrees at 7 bases. In germline, CDR1 is ENHRY, CDR2 SYGVKD. V was clipped by 3 bases and J by 7 bases; unmatched bases: 6. CDR3 length: 15 amino acids. CDR3 nucleotides: TGTGCCATCAGTGACAGGGGGAACGGAAATTCACCCCTCCACTTT. It specifies CAISDRGNGNSPLHF.

This clone has a single count. The CDR3 here is CASSLGDRIFTYEAFF. In nucleotides, the CDR3 is TGTGCCAGCAGTTTAGGGGACCGCATTTTTACGTACGAAGCTTTCTTT. V usage is TRBV28 and J usage is TRBJ1-1; D may be TRBD1 (5 bases). This CDR3 is built from 16 residues. Germline V gene lookup returns CDR1 MDHEN and CDR2 SYDVKM. Trimming stripped 2 bases from V and 8 bases from J, with 21 bases between. The variable domain in full, completed from reference TRBV28 and TRBJ1-1, reads DVKVTQSSRYLVKRTGEKVFLECVQDMDHENMFWYRQDPGLGLRLIYFSYDVKMKEKGDIPEGYSVSREKKERFSLILESASTNQTSMYLCASSLGDRIFTYEAFFGQGTRLTVV.

The chain is built from TRBV27 and TRBJ2-7, with D tentatively TRBD1 (6 bases). Per germline, CDR1 MNHEY and CDR2 SMNVEV (reference sequence). The CDR3 has 13 residues. Trimming took off 8 bases at V and 7 bases at J, with 18 bases between the two ends. CDR3 amino acids: CASWGTGDREQYF. The CDR3 nucleotides are TGTGCCAGCTGGGGAACCGGAGACAGGGAGCAGTACTTC.

V and J are TRBV7-9 and TRBJ1-5; D is uncertain. V lost 2 bases and J lost 6, with 11 bases in between. This CDR3 comprises 14 residues. Per germline, CDR1 SEHNR and CDR2 FQNEAQ (reference sequence). The CDR3 region is CASSLTAESQPQHF. CDR3 coding DNA: TGTGCCAGCAGCTTAACGGCAGAGAGTCAGCCCCAGCATTTT. The full variable domain, its missing parts supplied by reference TRBV7-9 and TRBJ1-5, is DTGVSQNPRHKITKRGQNVTFRCDPISEHNRLYWYRQTLGQGPEFLTYFQNEAQLEKSRLLSDRFSAERPKGSFSTLEIQRTEQGDSAMYLCASSLTAESQPQHFGDGTRLSIL.

The chain uses TRBV10-2 and TRBJ2-3; D uncertain. Germline-derived CDR1 and CDR2 are WSHSY and SAAADI. The CDR3 extends over 15 amino acids. Between the trimmed V and J ends, which lost 5 bases and 2 bases, there was a span of 14 bases. CDR3 DNA: TGCGCCAGCAGTTGGGTGATCAGCTACACAGATACGCAGTATTTT. Translating gives CASSWVISYTDTQYF.

The chain links TRBV11-3 to TRBJ1-2; D unclear. CDR3 length equals 17 residues. V was cut by 4 bases and J by 1 base, with 19 bases left in between. Germline V CDR1 and CDR2: SGHNT, YENEEA. Here the CDR3 DNA reads TGTGCCAGCAGCTCCCCGGGTGTGACGGATTTTAACTATGGCTACACCTTC. Translated: CASSSPGVTDFNYGYTF.

J is TRBJ1-2 and V is TRBV7-9; no reliable D call. The ends were cut back, 8 bases at V and 8 bases at J, with 15 bases in the middle. Germline V gene lookup returns CDR1 SEHNR and CDR2 FQNEAQ (reference sequence). The CDR3 is 12 amino acids. The CDR3 spells CASRLSGEGYTF. CDR3 in DNA: TGTGCCAGCCGCCTCTCGGGCGAGGGCTACACCTTC. Together with reference TRBV7-9 and TRBJ1-2, the CDR3 gives the full variable domain: DTGVSQNPRHKITKRGQNVTFRCDPISEHNRLYWYRQTLGQGPEFLTYFQNEAQLEKSRLLSDRFSAERPKGSFSTLEIQRTEQGDSAMYLCASRLSGEGYTFGSGTRLTVV.

The V call is TRBV27, the J call TRBJ2-1; 11 bases match TRBD2. Germline assignment: CDR1 MNHEY and CDR2 SMNVEV (reference sequence). After removal of 6 bases from V and 6 bases from J, the junction contained 4 bases not matched to a gene. This CDR3 is built from 14 residues. The CDR3 DNA sequence: TGTGCCAGCAGAATAGCGGGGGGGCCCAATGAGCAGTTCTTC. Its translation: CASRIAGGPNEQFF.

This chain links TRBV5-1 with TRBJ2-3; D unresolved. This CDR3 comprises 12 residues. Germline assignment: CDR1 SGHRS and CDR2 YFSETQ. V dropped 2 bases and J dropped 14 bases, with 15 bases sitting between them. The DNA for the CDR3 is TGCGCCAGCAGCTTTCAACACACCGGGCCGTATTTT. As protein: CASSFQHTGPYF.

This chain connects TRBV7-2 to TRBJ1-1; 10 bases fit TRBD1. The J segment lost 0 bases and the V segment lost 5 bases, leaving 6 bases of the junction unmatched. The CDR3 length is 16 residues. CDR1 and CDR2 (germline): SGHTA, FQGNSA. CDR3 sequence: CASSPWDRGMNTEAFF. CDR3 coding DNA: TGTGCCAGCAGCCCCTGGGACAGGGGTATGAACACTGAAGCTTTCTTT.

As concerns this clone: A junction boundary mismatches the germline segment, possibly from a read error. This chain links TRBV6-4 with TRBJ2-7, with TRBD1 as a possible D gene (5 bases). The length of the CDR3 is 15 residues. Germline CDR1 reads MRHNA; CDR2 reads SNTAGT. CDR3 sequence: CASSLGAPSFYGQYF. In DNA, the CDR3 is TGTGCCAGCAGTCTAGGGGCCCCGTCCTTTTACGGGCAGTACTTC.

The V call is TRBV21-1, the J call TRBJ1-4. TRBV21-1 is a recognized pseudogene. The length of the CDR3 is 14 residues. DNA of the CDR3: TGTGCCAGCAGCAACGCGGAGGGGTCCGAAAAACTGTTTTTT. Translation gives CASSNAEGSEKLFF.